The clone carrying this T cell receptor beta chain has just a few counts. Its antigen is still unknown. These data come from a study of T-cell reconstitution after alpha-beta-depleted transplantation in children. For TCRbeta, the library was prepared with unique molecular identifiers. TCRdb processed the PCR reads anew with MiXCR; each CDR3 protein has one entry. The table has 250,000 to 400,000 distinct CDR3 sequences, more than 20% seen once. CDR3 length: 12 residues. Trimming took off 7 bases at V and 4 bases at J, with 10 bases between the two ends. Germline V gene lookup returns CDR1 WSHSY and CDR2 SAAADI. Study findings and constraints: Fresh T-cell production supplied most of the T-cell counts and diversity seen one year after transplant. Roughly two months post-transplant, alpha-beta T cells reportedly originated from several hundred graft clones that had expanded.

The sequence was collected from a male patient younger than 18 who had a stem cell transplant for acute lymphoblastic leukemia, so the T cells may come from the graft donor. The sample consisted of PBMCs, mostly from graft donor cells, taken 180 days after TCRalphabeta/CD19-depleted stem cell transplant. The chain has TRBV10-2 and TRBJ1-1, with a weak D call TRBD1 (6 bases). DNA of the CDR3: TGCGCCAGCAAGGGGGGAGGCACTGAAGCTTTCTTT. Translation: CASKGGGTEAFF.